This TCR beta chain originates from a study of CD8 T cells in ankylosing spondylitis. Study-wide results and limits: Seemingly distinctive of ankylosing spondylitis blood was a TCR beta motif formed by eight highly homologous variants.

Details on this clonotype: The antigen is undetermined.

There are 15 residues in the CDR3. Trimming shortened V by 2 bases and J by 6 bases, and 15 bases separated the two germline ends. Germline CDR1 MRHNA, CDR2 SNTAGT. For TCR beta, libraries came from quantitative 5'-RACE with molecular barcodes. TCRdb ran MiXCR on the 5' RACE reads and lists one entry per CDR3 protein. The sample lists 100,000 to 150,000 distinct CDR3 sequences; about 15% were seen once. Sequencing was carried out using blood, either unsorted or a sorted T cell fraction (not recorded which). This rearrangement joins TRBV6-4 to TRBJ2-3; a weak D match, TRBD2 (7 bases). This clonotype was sampled from a male donor with ankylosing spondylitis. The CDR3 DNA follows: TGTGCCAGCAGTGACAGGGGGGGTCCCGGCGATACGCAGTATTTT. It specifies CASSDRGGPGDTQYF.